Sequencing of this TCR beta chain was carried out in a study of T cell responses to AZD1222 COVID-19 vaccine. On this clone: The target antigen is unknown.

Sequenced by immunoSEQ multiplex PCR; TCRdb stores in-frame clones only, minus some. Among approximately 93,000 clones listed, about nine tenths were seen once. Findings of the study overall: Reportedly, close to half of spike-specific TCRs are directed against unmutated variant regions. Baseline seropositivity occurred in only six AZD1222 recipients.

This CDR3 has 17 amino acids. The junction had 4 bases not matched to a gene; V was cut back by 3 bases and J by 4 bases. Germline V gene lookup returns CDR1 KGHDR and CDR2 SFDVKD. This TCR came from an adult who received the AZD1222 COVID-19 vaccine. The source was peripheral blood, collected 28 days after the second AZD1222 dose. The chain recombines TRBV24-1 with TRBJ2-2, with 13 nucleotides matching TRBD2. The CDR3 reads CATSDPTSGGTTGELFF. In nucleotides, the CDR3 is TGTGCCACCAGTGATCCGACTAGCGGGGGGACCACCGGGGAGCTGTTTTTT.